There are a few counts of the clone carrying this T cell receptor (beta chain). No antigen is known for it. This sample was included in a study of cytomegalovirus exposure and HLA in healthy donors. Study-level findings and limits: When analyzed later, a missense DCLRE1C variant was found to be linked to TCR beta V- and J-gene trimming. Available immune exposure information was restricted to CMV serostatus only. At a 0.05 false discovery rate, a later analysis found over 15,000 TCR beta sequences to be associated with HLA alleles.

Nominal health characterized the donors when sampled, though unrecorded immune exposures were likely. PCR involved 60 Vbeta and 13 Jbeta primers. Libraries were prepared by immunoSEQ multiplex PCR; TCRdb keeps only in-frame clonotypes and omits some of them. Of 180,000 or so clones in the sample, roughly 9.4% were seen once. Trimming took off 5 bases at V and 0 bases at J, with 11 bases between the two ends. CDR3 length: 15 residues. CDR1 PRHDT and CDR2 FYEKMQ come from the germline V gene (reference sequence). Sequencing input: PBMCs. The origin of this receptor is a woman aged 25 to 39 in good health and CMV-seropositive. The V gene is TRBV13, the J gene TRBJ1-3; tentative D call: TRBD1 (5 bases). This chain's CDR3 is CASSPGLNSGNTIYF. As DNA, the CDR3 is TGTGCCAGCAGCCCGGGACTCAACTCTGGAAACACCATATATTTT.